A selection of T cell receptor beta chains follows, all from one sample in a study of OX40 agonist ivuxolimab in advanced cancers. The assay was immunoSEQ multiplex PCR, and TCRdb's table has in-frame clones only and misses some. Of tens of thousands of clones detected, about nine tenths appear once; the ten largest clones hold 0.92%. Sequencing was performed on CD4+ or CD8+ T cells sorted from blood, taken in a trial of the OX40 agonist ivuxolimab. These receptors came from an adult with an advanced solid tumor such as melanoma, head and neck, liver or kidney cancer. CDR3s include the opening cysteine and the closing phenylalanine or tryptophan.

V	J	CDR3
TRBV10-3	TRBJ2-3	CAITAGGIDTQYF
TRBV6-5	TRBJ2-7	CATLGGQGSSYEQYF
TRBV5-4	TRBJ2-6	CASSSERVSGANVLTF
TRBV9	TRBJ2-5	CASSLRTSPETQYF
TRBV30	TRBJ2-7	CAWSANGREYF
TRBV5-6	TRBJ2-3	CASSLVTDGTDTQYF
TRBV5-6	TRBJ2-7	CASSPLGRGQLDEQYF
TRBV5-6	TRBJ2-5	CASSSTPSGSLRAAETQYF
TRBV7-9	TRBJ2-5	CASSLRPGGETQYF
TRBV9	TRBJ1-3	CASSVGSSGNTIYF
TRBV10-1	TRBJ2-7	CASSESLPSDEQYF
TRBV6-6	TRBJ1-1	CASSEARYSEAFF
TRBV28	TRBJ2-2	CASSPSGRGTGELFF
TRBV30	TRBJ2-7	CAWSPSYEQYF
TRBV18	TRBJ2-5	CASSPIPETQYF
TRBV27	TRBJ2-1	CASTQIQGANEQFF
TRBV4-2	TRBJ1-3	CASSQDRAGSGNTIYF
TRBV5-4	TRBJ2-7	CASSRGTGKTYEQYF
TRBV5-1	TRBJ1-2	CASSLEGDYGYTF
TRBV28	TRBJ2-5	CASTGWGRGETQYF
TRBV29-1	TRBJ1-2	CSVEKKPFGYTF
TRBV5-1	TRBJ2-3	CASSAPQGSGDTQYF
TRBV18	TRBJ1-6	CASSPPGQGRSPLHF
TRBV6-1	TRBJ1-2	CASSGEPANYGYTF
TRBV28	TRBJ1-4	CASSFPNNEKLFF
TRBV27	TRBJ2-1	CASSFERGVYNEQFF
TRBV25-1	TRBJ1-6	CASSEYRGIGSPLHF
TRBV15	TRBJ1-4	CATSSLGTGGRKLFF
TRBV7-9	TRBJ2-1	CASRVGGNPNEQFF
TRBV6-6	TRBJ1-5	CASTRHNDQPQHF
TRBV5-1	TRBJ1-5	CASLGVGSQPQHF
TRBV14	TRBJ2-2	CASRSGRIRRGTGELFF
TRBV6-1	TRBJ2-7	CASSGGAGGTYEQYF
TRBV7-9	TRBJ2-7	CASSSGRFYEQYF
TRBV4-3	TRBJ2-7	CASSQDPREQLYEQYF
TRBV4-1	TRBJ1-2	CASSQERGPYGYTF
TRBV2	TRBJ1-6	CASSQRYSPLHF
TRBV6-1	TRBJ2-1	CASSDHNEQFF
TRBV6-6	TRBJ1-1	CAIREGGDTEAFF
TRBV19	TRBJ2-2	CASSIQTGELFF
TRBV9	TRBJ1-6	CASSVEPNSPLHF
TRBV30	TRBJ2-5	CARGRRSGETQYF